This T cell receptor (beta chain) stems from a study of blood T cell repertoires in COVID-19. Overall study: Italy, Spain and the United States were the sources of the convalescent and acute COVID-19 samples.

The CDR3 totals 13 residues. Authors' analysis steps: From reference gene primer amplification, estimates of nucleated cell counts were derived. The protocol was immunoSEQ multiplex PCR, while the TCRdb copy is restricted to in-frame clones and leaves out a portion. Clonal size and the V and J genes are those of that table, whereas D and trimming came from the DNA. The sample shows 150,000 to 200,000 clones, approximately 91% of them seen only once. The TCR was taken from a man between 65 and 85 years old with active or convalescent COVID-19. Source material: peripheral blood. V gene TRBV21-1 combines with J gene TRBJ2-5; the D call of TRBD1 is as the table states it, not checked on the DNA. TRBV21-1 is deemed a pseudogene. This CDR3 is CASTPVKLETQYF. The DNA of the CDR3 is TGTGCCAGCACCCCAGTCAAGTTAGAGACCCAGTACTTC.